This T cell receptor (beta chain) comes out of a study of T cell repertoires in cytomegalovirus infection. Overall study context: Public TCR beta signatures were indicative of both CMV infection and a matching HLA type.

One entry per CDR3 protein results from TCRdb running MiXCR on the reads. Among about 530,000 distinct CDR3 sequences, about 30% were seen once, and the ten largest hold roughly an eighth. This clonotype was seen only a few times. Its antigen remains unknown. This CDR3 is built from 15 residues. Trimming removed 1 base from V and 5 bases from J, with 12 bases in between. Study-level findings and limits: Carriage of CMV together with the relevant HLA was identifiable through cumulative public TCR beta family frequency. The study found HLA-C-restricted CMV-specific TCR beta clonotypes dominating the ex vivo response.

This sequence was found in a human donor in good health (CMV status not recorded). Some clones in this sample may be carry-over from other donors' samples. The chain employs TRBV12-3 or TRBV12-4 and TRBJ2-4; D unclear. Material for sequencing was PBMCs. CDR3: CASSLGSGGENIQYF. Here the CDR3 DNA reads TGTGCCAGCAGTTTAGGCTCGGGTGGTGAAAACATTCAGTACTTC.